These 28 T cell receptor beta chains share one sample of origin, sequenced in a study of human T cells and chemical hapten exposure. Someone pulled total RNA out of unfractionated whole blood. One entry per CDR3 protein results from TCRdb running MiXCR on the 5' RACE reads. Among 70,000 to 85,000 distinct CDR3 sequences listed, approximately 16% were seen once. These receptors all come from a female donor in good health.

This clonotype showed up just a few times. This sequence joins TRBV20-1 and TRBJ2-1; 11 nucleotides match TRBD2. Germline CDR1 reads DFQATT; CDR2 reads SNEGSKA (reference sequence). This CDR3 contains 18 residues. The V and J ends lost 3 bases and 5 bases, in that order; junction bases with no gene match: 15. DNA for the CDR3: TGCAGTGCTAGTACCCCCGAACGTCTAGCGGGGGGTGACAATGAGCAGTTCTTC. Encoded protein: CSASTPERLAGGDNEQFF.

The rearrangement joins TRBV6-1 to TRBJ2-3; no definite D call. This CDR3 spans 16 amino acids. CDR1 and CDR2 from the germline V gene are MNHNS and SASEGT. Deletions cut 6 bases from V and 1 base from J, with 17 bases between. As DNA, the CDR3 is TGTGCCAGCAGGTCCGACAACGATGGAGGCACAGATACGCAGTATTTT. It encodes CASRSDNDGGTDTQYF.

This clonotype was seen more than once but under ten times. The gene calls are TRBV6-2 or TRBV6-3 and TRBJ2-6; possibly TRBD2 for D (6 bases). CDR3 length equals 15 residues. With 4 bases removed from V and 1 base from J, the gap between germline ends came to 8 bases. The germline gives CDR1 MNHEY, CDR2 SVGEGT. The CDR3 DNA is TGTGCCAGCAGTTCGACTAGTTCTGGGGCCAACGTCCTGACTTTC. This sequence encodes CASSSTSSGANVLTF.

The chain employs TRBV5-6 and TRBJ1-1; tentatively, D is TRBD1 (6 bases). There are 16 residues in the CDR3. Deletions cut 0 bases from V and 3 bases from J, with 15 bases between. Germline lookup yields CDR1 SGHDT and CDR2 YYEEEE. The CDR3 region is CASSLDAGARDTEAFF. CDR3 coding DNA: TGTGCCAGCAGCTTGGACGCGGGGGCCAGGGACACTGAAGCTTTCTTT.

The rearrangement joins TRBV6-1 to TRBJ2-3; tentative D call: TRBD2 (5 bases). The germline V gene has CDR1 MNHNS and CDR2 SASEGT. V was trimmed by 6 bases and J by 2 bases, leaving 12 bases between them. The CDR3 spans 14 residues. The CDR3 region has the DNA TGTGCCAGCAGGCCGACTACCTCCACAGATACGCAGTATTTT. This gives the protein CASRPTTSTDTQYF.

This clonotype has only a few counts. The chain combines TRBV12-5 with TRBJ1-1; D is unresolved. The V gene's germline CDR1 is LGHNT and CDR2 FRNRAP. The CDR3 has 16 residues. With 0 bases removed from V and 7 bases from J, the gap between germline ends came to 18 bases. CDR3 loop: CASGLVFDGGTSEAFF. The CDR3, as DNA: TGTGCTAGTGGTTTGGTGTTCGACGGAGGAACAAGTGAAGCTTTCTTT.

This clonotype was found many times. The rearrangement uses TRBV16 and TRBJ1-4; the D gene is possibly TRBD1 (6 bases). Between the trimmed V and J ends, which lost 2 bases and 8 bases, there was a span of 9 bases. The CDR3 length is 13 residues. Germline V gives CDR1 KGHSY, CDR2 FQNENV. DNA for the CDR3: TGTGCCAGCAGCCAAGGGACAACAGAAAAACTGTTTTTT. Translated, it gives CASSQGTTEKLFF.

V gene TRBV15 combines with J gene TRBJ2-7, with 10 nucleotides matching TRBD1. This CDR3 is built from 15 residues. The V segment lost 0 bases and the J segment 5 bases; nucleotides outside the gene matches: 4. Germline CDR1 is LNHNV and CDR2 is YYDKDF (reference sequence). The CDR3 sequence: CATSRDNDRGHEQYF. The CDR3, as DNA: TGTGCCACCAGCAGAGATAACGACAGGGGGCACGAGCAGTACTTC.

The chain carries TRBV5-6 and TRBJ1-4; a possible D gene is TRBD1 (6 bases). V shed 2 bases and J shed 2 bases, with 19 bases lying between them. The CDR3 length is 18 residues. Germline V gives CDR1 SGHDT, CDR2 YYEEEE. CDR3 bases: TGTGCCAGCAGCTTCGGCCAGGGGCGGGTTTGGACTAATGAAAAACTGTTTTTT. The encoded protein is CASSFGQGRVWTNEKLFF.

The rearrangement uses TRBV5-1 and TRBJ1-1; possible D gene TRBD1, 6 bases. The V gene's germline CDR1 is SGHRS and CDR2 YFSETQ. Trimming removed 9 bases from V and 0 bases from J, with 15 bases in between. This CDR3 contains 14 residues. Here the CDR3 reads CATRSGAMNTEAFF. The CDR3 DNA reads TGCGCCACCAGATCGGGGGCCATGAACACTGAAGCTTTCTTT.

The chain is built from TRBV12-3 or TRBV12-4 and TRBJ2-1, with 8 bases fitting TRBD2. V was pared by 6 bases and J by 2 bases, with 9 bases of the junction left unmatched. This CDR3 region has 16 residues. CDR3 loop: CASSLSSGRAYNEQFF. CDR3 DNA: TGTGCCAGCAGCCTCTCTTCCGGGAGGGCCTACAATGAGCAGTTCTTC.

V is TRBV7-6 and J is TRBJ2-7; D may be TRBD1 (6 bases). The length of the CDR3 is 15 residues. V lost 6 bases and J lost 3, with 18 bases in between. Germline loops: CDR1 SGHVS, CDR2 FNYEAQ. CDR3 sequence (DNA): TGTGCCAGCAGTCAAACCTGGGGGCCCGGCTACGAGCAGTACTTC. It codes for CASSQTWGPGYEQYF.

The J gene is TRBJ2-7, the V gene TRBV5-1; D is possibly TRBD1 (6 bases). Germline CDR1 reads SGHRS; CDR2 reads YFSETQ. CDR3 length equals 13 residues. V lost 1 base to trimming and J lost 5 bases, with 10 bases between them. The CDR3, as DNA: TGCGCCAGCAGCTTGAGGGACAATCACGAGCAGTACTTC. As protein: CASSLRDNHEQYF.

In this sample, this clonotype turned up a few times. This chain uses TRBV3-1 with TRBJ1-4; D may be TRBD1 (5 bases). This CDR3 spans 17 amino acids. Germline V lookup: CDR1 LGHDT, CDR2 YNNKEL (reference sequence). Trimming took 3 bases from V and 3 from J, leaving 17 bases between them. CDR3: CASSHFSGRGPNEKLFF. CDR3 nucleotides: TGTGCCAGCAGCCATTTCTCCGGGAGGGGTCCTAATGAAAAACTGTTTTTT.

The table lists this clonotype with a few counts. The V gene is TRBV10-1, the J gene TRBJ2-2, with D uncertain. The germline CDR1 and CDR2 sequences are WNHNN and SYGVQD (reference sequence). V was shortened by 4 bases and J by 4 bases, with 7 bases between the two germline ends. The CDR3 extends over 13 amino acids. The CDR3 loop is CASSGQITGELFF. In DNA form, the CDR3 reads TGCGCCAGCAGTGGACAAATCACCGGGGAGCTGTTTTTT.

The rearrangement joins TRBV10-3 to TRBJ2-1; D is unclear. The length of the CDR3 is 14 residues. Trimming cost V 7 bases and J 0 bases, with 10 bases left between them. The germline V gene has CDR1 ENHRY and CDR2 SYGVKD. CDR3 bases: TGTGCCATCAAGGCCCAATCCTCCTACAATGAGCAGTTCTTC. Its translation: CAIKAQSSYNEQFF.

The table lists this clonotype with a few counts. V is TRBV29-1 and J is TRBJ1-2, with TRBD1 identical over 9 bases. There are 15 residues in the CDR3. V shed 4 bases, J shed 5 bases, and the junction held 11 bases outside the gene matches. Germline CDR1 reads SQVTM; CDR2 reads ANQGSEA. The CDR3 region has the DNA TGCAGCGTTGGGGGATTTACCGGGACAGGGTATGGCTACACCTTC. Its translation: CSVGGFTGTGYGYTF.

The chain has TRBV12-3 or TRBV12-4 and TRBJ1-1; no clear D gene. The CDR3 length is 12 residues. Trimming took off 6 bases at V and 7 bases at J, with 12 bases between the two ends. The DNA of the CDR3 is TGTGCCAGCAGCCATACCAGAGGTGAAGCTTTCTTT. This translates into CASSHTRGEAFF.

The CDR3 sequence is CASSLDSGVNEQFF. CDR3 coding DNA: TGTGCCAGCAGCCTAGACTCAGGGGTCAATGAGCAGTTCTTC. This chain joins TRBV6-5 and TRBJ2-1; perhaps TRBD1 as D (6 bases). Trimming stripped 6 bases from V and 6 bases from J, with 15 bases between. The CDR3 runs 14 residues. The germline CDR1 and CDR2 sequences are MNHEY and SVGAGI.

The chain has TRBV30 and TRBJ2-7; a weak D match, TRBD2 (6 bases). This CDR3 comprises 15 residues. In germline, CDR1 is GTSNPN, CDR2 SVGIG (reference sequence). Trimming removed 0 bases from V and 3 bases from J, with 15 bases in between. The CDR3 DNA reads TGTGCCTGGAGTGTTTTCCCGTCTAGCGTCTACGAGCAGTACTTC. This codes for CAWSVFPSSVYEQYF. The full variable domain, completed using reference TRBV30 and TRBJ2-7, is SQTIHQWPATLVQPVGSPLSLECTVEGTSNPNLYWYRQAAGRGLQLLFYSVGIGQISSEVPQNLSASRPQDRQFILSSKKLLLSDSGFYLCAWSVFPSSVYEQYFGPGTRLTVT.

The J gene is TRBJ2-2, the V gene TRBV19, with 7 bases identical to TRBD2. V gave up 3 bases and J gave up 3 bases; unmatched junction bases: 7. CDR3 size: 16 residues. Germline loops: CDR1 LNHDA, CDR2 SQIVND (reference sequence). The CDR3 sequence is CASSMGGGTYTGELFF. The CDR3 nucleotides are TGTGCCAGTAGTATGGGGGGGGGTACGTACACCGGGGAGCTGTTTTTT.

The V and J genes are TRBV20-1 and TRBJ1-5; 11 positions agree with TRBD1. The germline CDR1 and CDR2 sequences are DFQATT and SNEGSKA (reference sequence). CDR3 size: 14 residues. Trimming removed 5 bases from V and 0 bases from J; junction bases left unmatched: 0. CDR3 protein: CSAGTGGSNQPQHF. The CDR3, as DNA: TGCAGTGCTGGGACAGGGGGTAGCAATCAGCCCCAGCATTTT.

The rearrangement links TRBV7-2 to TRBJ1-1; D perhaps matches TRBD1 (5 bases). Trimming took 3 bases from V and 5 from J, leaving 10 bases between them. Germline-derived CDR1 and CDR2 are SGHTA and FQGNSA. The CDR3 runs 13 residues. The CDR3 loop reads CASSFAGSTEAFF. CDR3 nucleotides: TGTGCCAGCAGCTTCGCAGGGAGTACTGAAGCTTTCTTT.

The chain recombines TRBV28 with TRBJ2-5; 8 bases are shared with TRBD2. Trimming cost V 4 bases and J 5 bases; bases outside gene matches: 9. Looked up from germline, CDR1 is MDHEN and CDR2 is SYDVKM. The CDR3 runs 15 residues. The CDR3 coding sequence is TGTGCCAGCAGTTCTCCCGGGAGGGCCGGGGAGACCCAGTACTTC. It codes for CASSSPGRAGETQYF.

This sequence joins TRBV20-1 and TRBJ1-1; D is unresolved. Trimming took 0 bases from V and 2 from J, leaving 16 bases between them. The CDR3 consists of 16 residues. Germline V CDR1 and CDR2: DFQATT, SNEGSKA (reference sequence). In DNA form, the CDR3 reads TGCAGTGCTAGAGATAGGGCAGAAAATTCCAACACTGAAGCTTTCTTT. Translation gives CSARDRAENSNTEAFF.

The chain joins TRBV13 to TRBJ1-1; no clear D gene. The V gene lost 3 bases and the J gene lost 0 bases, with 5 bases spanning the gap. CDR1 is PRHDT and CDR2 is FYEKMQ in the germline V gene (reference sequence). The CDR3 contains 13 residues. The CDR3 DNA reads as TGTGCCAGCAGCTTTCGGATGAACACTGAAGCTTTCTTT. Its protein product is CASSFRMNTEAFF.

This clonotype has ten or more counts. The CDR3 nucleotides read TGCGCCAGCAGGAAGACAGGGAAATGGGAGCTGTTTTTT. Its protein is CASRKTGKWELFF. J is TRBJ2-2 and V is TRBV5-1; 7 bases line up with TRBD1. This CDR3 contains 13 residues. V lost 5 bases and J lost 9; bases outside the gene matches: 7. Germline V gene lookup returns CDR1 SGHRS and CDR2 YFSETQ.

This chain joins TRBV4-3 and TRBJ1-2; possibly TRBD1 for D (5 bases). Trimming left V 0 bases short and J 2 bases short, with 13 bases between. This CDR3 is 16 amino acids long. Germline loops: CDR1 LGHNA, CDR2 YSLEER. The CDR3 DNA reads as TGCGCCAGCAGCCAAGATTCGGGACGGAGGAACTATGGCTACACCTTC. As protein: CASSQDSGRRNYGYTF.